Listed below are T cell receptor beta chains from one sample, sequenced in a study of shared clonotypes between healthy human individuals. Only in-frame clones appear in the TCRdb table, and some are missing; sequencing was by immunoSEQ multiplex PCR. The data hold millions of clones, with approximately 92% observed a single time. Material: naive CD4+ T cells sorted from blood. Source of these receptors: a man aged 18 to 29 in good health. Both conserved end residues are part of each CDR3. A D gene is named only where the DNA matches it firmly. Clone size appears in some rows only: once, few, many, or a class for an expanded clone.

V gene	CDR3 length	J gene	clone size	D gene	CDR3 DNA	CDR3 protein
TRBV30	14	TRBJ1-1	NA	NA	TGTGCCTGGAGTGTACCAGGGGCTTACACTGAAGCTTTCTTT	CAWSVPGAYTEAFF
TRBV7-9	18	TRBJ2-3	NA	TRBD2	TGTGCCAGCAGCCCATTACCTGGACTAGCGGGAAGCACAGATACGCAGTATTTT	CASSPLPGLAGSTDTQYF
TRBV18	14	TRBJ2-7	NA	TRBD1	TGTGCCAGCTCACCCATGGACAGGGGATACGAGCAGTACTTC	CASSPMDRGYEQYF
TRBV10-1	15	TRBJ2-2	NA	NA	TGCGCCAGCAGTGGGGCAACGGGAAACAGCGGGGAGCTGTTTTTT	CASSGATGNSGELFF
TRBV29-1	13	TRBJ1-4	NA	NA	TGCAGCGTTTTGCGGACAGAGAATGAAAAACTGTTTTTT	CSVLRTENEKLFF
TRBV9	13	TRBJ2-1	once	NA	TGTGCCAGCAGCGTAGGAGGGGCGAATGAGCAGTTCTTC	CASSVGGANEQFF
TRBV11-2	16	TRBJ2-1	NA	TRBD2	TGTGCCAGCAGCTTCCGACTAGCGGCGACTTACAATGAGCAGTTCTTC	CASSFRLAATYNEQFF
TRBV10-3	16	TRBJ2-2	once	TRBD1	TGTGCCAACGCATTGACCGGGACAGGGAACACCGGGGAGCTGTTTTTT	CANALTGTGNTGELFF
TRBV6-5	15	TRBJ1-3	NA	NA	TGTGCCAGCAGTTACTCGTGGGGGGCGGAAAACACCATATATTTT	CASSYSWGAENTIYF
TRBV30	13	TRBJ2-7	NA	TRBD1	TGTGCCTGGAGGTCCGACAGGGTCTACGAGCAGTACTTC	CAWRSDRVYEQYF
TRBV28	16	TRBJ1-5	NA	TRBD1	TGTGCCAGCAGTTCGGGACAGGGAAGAGGCAATCAGCCCCAGCATTTT	CASSSGQGRGNQPQHF
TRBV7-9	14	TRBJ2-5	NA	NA	TGTGCCAGCAGCTCGCAGGGGGGAGGAGAGACCCAGTACTTC	CASSSQGGGETQYF
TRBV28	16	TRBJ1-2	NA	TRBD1	TGTGCCAGCAGTTTAGGGACAGGACCCTCTAACTATGGCTACACCTTC	CASSLGTGPSNYGYTF
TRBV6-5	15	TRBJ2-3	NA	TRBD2	TGTGCCAGCAGCTATGGGAAGCGGGAGGCAGATACGCAGTATTTT	CASSYGKREADTQYF
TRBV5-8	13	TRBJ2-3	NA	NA	TGTGCCAGCAGCCTCTCACCCACAGATACGCAGTATTTT	CASSLSPTDTQYF
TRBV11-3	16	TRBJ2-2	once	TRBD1	TGTGCCAGCAGCTTAGGGGACAGGGTCGACACCGGGGAGCTGTTTTTT	CASSLGDRVDTGELFF
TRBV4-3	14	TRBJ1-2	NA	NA	TGCGCCAGCAGCCAAGATCGCCTGGGGATCGGCTACACCTTC	CASSQDRLGIGYTF
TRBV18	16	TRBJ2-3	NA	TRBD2	TGTGCCAGCTCACCATCCCTAGCGGGAGGGCCGGATACGCAGTATTTT	CASSPSLAGGPDTQYF
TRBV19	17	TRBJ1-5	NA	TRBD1	TGTGCCAGTAGTGTATACAGGGGGGAAGGGGACAATCAGCCCCAGCATTTT	CASSVYRGEGDNQPQHF
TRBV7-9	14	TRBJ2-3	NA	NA	TGTGCCAGCAGCTTGTCGGGTTCCACAGATACGCAGTATTTT	CASSLSGSTDTQYF
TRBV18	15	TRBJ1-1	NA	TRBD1	TGTGCCAGCTCACTAATGACAGGGGGGAACACTGAAGCTTTCTTT	CASSLMTGGNTEAFF